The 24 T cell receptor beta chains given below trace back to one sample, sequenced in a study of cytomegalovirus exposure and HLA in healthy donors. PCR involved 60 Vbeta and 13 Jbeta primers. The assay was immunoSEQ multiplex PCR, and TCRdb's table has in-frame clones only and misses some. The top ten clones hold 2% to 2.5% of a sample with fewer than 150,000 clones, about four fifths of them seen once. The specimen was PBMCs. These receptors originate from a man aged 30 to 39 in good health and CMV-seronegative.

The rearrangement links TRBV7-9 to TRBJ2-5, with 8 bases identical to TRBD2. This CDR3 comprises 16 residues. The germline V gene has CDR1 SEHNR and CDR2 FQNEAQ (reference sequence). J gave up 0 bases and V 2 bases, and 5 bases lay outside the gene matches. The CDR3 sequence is CASSLPASGYQETQYF. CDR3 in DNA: TGTGCCAGCAGCTTACCGGCTAGCGGGTACCAAGAGACCCAGTACTTC.

The CDR3 nucleotides read TGTGCCAGCAGGGGCAGGGCGGACACCGGGGAGCTGTTTTTT. Protein product: CASRGRADTGELFF. This chain uses TRBV28 with TRBJ2-2, with TRBD1 as a possible D gene (5 bases). CDR3 length: 14 amino acids. V was cut by 6 bases and J by 3 bases, with 11 bases left in between. In germline, CDR1 is MDHEN, CDR2 SYDVKM.

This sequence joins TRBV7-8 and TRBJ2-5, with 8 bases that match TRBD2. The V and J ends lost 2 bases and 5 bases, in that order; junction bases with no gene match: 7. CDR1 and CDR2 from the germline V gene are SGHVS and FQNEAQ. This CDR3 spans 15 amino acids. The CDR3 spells CASSLTGTSGETQYF. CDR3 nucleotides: TGTGCCAGCAGCTTAACCGGGACTAGTGGGGAGACCCAGTACTTC.

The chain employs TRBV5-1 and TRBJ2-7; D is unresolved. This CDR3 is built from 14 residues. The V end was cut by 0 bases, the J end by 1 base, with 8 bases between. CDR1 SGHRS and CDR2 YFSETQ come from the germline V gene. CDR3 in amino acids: CASSLDPVSYEQYF. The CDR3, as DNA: TGCGCCAGCAGCTTGGATCCTGTTTCCTACGAGCAGTACTTC.

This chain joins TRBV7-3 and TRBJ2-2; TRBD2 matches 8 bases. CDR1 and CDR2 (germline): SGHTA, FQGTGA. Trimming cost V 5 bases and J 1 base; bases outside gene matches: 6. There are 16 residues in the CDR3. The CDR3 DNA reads TGTGCCAGCAGCCCGGTAGCGGGAAGGAACACCGGGGAGCTGTTTTTT. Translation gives CASSPVAGRNTGELFF.

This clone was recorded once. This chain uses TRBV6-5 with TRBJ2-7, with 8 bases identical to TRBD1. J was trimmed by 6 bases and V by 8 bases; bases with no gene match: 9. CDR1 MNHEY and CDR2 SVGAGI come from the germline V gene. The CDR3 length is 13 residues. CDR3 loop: CASHPGQGAEQYF. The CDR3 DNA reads TGTGCCAGCCACCCCGGACAGGGCGCCGAGCAGTACTTC.

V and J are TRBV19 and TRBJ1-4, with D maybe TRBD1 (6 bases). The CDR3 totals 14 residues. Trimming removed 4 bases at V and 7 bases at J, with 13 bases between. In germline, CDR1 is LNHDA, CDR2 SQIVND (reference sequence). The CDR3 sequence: CASSTTGIGEKLFF. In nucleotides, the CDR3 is TGTGCCAGTAGTACGACAGGAATCGGTGAAAAACTGTTTTTT. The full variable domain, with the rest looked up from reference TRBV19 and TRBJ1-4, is DGGITQSPKYLFRKEGQNVTLSCEQNLNHDAMYWYRQDPGQGLRLIYYSQIVNDFQKGDIAEGYSVSREKKESFPLTVTSAQKNPTAFYLCASSTTGIGEKLFFGSGTQLSVL.

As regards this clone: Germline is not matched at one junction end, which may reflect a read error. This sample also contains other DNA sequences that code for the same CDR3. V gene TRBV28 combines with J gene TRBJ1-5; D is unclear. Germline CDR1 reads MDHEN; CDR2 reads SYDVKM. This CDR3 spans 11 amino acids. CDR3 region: CALTTAQPQHF. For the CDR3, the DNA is TGCGCCTTGACTACCGCTCAGCCCCAGCATTTT. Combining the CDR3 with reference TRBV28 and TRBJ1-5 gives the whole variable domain DVKVTQSSRYLVKRTGEKVFLECVQDMDHENMFWYRQDPGLGLRLIYFSYDVKMKEKGDIPEGYSVSREKKERFSLILESASTNQTSMYLCALTTAQPQHFGDGTRLSIL.

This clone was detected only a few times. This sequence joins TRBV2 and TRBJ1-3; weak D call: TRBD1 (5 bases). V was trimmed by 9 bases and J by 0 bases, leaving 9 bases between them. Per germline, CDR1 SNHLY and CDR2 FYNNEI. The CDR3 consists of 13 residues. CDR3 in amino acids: CARRQSSGNTIYF. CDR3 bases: TGTGCCAGGAGACAGAGCTCTGGAAACACCATATATTTT.

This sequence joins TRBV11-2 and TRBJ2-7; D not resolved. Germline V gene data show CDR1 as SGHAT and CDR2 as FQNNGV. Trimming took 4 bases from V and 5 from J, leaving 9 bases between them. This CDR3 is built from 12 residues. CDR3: CASSYGFNEQYF. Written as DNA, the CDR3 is TGTGCCAGCAGCTATGGCTTTAACGAGCAGTACTTC.

This CDR3 reads CATRQDPNEQYF. CDR3 DNA sequence: TGTGCCACCCGACAGGACCCGAACGAGCAGTACTTC. The V call is TRBV10-3, the J call TRBJ2-7, with D perhaps TRBD1 (6 bases). Trimming removed 10 bases from V and 5 bases from J, with 15 bases in between. The CDR3 is made up of 12 amino acids. From germline, CDR1 is ENHRY and CDR2 SYGVKD.

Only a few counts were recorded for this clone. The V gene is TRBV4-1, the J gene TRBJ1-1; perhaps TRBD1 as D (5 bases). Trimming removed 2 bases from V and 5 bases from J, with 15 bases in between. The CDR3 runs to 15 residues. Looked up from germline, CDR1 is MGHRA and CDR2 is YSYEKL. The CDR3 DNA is TGCGCCAGCAGCCAACTTTTCTACGGGGGGACTGAAGCTTTCTTT. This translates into CASSQLFYGGTEAFF.

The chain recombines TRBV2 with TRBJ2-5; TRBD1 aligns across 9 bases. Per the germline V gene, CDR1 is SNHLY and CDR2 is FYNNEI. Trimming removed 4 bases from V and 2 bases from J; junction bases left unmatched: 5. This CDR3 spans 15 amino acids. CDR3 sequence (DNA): TGTGCCAGCAGTGGCCCCGGGACAGGGCAAGAGACCCAGTACTTC. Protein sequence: CASSGPGTGQETQYF.

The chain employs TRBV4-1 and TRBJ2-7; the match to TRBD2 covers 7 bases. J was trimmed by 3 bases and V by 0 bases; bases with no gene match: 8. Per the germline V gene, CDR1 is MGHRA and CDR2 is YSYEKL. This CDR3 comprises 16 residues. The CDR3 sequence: CASSQEPLADHYEQYF. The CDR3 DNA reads TGCGCCAGCAGCCAAGAGCCCCTAGCGGACCACTACGAGCAGTACTTC.

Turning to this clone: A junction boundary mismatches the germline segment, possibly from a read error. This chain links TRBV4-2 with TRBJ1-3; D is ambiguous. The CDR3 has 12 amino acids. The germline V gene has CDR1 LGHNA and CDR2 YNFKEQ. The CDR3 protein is CASSQDFRRITF. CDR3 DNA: TGTGCCAGCAGCCAAGATTTTCGGAGAATTACTTTT.

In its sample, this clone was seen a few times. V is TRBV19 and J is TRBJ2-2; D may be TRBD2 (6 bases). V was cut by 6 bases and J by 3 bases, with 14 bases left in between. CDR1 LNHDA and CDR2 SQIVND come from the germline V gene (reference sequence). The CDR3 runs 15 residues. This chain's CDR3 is CASRGGPSYTGELFF. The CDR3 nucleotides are TGTGCCAGTAGGGGGGGACCGTCGTACACCGGGGAGCTGTTTTTT.

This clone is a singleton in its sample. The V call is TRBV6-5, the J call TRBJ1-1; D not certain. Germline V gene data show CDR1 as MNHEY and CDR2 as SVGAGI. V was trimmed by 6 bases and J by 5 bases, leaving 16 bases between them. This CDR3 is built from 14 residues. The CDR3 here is CASRFTLKRTEAFF. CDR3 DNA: TGTGCCAGCAGATTTACTCTGAAGCGGACTGAAGCTTTCTTT.

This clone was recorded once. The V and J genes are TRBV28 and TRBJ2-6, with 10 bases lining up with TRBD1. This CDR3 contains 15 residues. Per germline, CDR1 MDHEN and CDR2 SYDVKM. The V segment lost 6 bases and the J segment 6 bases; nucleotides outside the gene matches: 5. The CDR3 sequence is CASSPDRGQANVLTF. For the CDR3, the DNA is TGTGCCAGCAGCCCCGACAGGGGGCAGGCCAACGTCCTGACTTTC.

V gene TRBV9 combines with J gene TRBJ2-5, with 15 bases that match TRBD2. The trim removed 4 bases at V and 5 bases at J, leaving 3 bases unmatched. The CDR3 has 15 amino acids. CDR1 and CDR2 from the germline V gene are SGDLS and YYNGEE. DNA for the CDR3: TGTGCCAGCAGCCCCGGACTAGCGGGAGGGGAGACCCAGTACTTC. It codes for CASSPGLAGGETQYF.

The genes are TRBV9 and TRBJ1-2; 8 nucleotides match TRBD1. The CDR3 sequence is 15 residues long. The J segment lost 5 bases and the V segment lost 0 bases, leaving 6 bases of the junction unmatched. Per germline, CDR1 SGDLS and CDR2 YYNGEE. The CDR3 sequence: CASSVGDRLIYGYTF. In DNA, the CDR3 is TGTGCCAGCAGCGTAGGGGACAGGCTGATATATGGCTACACCTTC.

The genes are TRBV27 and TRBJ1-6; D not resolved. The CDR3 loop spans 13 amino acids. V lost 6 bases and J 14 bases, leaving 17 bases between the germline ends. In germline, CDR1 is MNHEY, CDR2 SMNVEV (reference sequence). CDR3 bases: TGTGCCAGCAGCCCTGGCATCTCGGCGGCCCTCCACTTT. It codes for CASSPGISAALHF.

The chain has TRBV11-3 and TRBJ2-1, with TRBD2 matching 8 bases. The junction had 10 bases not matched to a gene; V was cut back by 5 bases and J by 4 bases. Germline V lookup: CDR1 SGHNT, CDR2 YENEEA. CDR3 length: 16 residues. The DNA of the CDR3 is TGTGCCAGCAGCCCCAGGGGAGCGGGAGTTTACAATGAGCAGTTCTTC. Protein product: CASSPRGAGVYNEQFF. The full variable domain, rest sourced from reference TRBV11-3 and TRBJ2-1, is EAGVVQSPRYKIIEKKQPVAFWCNPISGHNTLYWYLQNLGQGPELLIRYENEEAVDDSQLPKDRFSAERLKGVDSTLKIQPAELGDSAVYLCASSPRGAGVYNEQFFGPGTRLTVL.

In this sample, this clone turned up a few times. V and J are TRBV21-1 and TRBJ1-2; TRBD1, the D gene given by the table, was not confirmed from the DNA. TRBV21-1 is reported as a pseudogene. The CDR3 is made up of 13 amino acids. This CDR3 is CASSKGTKYGYTF. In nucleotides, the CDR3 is TGTGCCAGCAGCAAAGGGACAAAATATGGCTACACCTTC.

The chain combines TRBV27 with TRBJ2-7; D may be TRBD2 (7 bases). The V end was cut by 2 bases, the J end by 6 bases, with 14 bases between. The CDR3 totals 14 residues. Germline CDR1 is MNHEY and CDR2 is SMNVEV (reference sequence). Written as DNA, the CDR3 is TGTGCCAGCAGTTTAGGAGGGGGGGCCCGCGAGCAGTACTTC. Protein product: CASSLGGGAREQYF.